These 15 T cell receptor beta chains originate from one sample sequenced in a study of blood T cell repertoires in COVID-19 (dated by TCRdb to 2020 to 2021). Library preparation was by the immunoSEQ multiplex PCR assay. TCRdb holds this immuneACCESS table with in-frame rearrangements only. Some clones are missing; in checked studies, unresolved V genes explain under half, and the rest has no known cause. The table for this sample lists a few hundred thousand clones; around 92% of them were counted only once. The top ten hold 0.95% to 1.5% of the sample. The material sequenced was peripheral blood. The receptors shown here come from a man between 35 and 55 years old with acute or convalescent COVID-19.

The rearrangement links TRBV6-6 to TRBJ2-1; 7 bases line up with TRBD1. Losses at the gene ends were 5 bases for V and 5 bases for J; bases not matched to a gene: 9. Germline V CDR1 and CDR2: MNHNY, SVGAGI (reference sequence). The CDR3 runs to 15 residues. The CDR3 DNA is TGTGCCAGCAGTCACATCCGGACAGGCAACAATGAGCAGTTCTTC. Its protein is CASSHIRTGNNEQFF.

Only one count was recorded for this clone. V and J are TRBV6-2 or TRBV6-3 and TRBJ1-5, with 9 bases aligning to TRBD1. The germline V gene has CDR1 MNHEY and CDR2 SVGEGT. V lost 6 bases, J lost 7 bases, and 7 bases stayed unmatched. The CDR3 spans 14 residues. In DNA, the CDR3 is TGTGCCAGCAGCTCGCCGGGACAGGGACAGCCCCAGCATTTT. Translation gives CASSSPGQGQPQHF.

The gene calls are TRBV12-3 or TRBV12-4 and TRBJ2-1; D might be TRBD1 (5 bases). The CDR3 length is 11 residues. Trimming pared 7 bases from V and 8 bases from J, leaving 9 bases between. For the CDR3, the DNA is TGTGCCAGCACCTTAGGGGATGAGCAGTTCTTC. Protein sequence: CASTLGDEQFF.

The chain uses TRBV12-3 or TRBV12-4 and TRBJ2-3; D might be TRBD1 (5 bases). With 8 bases removed from V and 6 bases from J, the gap between germline ends came to 15 bases. This CDR3 is 13 amino acids long. DNA of the CDR3: TGTGCCAGCCTTAGGGGCTCTTCCGATACGCAGTATTTT. Its protein product is CASLRGSSDTQYF.

V gene TRBV6-6 combines with J gene TRBJ2-7; D is perhaps TRBD1 (6 bases). Germline-derived CDR1 and CDR2 are MNHNY and SVGAGI (reference sequence). The V and J ends lost 10 bases and 1 base respectively, with 17 bases between them. The CDR3 contains 14 residues. CDR3 in amino acids: CATVRDTASYEQYF. DNA of the CDR3: TGTGCCACTGTACGGGACACTGCTTCCTACGAGCAGTACTTC.

The chain is built from TRBV6-4 and TRBJ1-3, with D maybe TRBD1 (6 bases). Deletions cut 10 bases from V and 3 bases from J, with 16 bases between. Germline values: CDR1 MRHNA, CDR2 SNTAGT. The CDR3 loop spans 14 amino acids. CDR3 protein: CANHRVSDGNTIYF. The CDR3 DNA follows: TGTGCCAATCACAGGGTTTCGGATGGAAACACCATATATTTT.

V gene TRBV30 combines with J gene TRBJ2-2, with D maybe TRBD2 (6 bases). Germline CDR1 is GTSNPN and CDR2 is SVGIG (reference sequence). The CDR3 is 15 residues long. V lost 2 bases and J 1 base, leaving 11 bases between the germline ends. CDR3 in DNA: TGTGCCTGGAGTTTGGAGGGGTTGAACACCGGGGAGCTGTTTTTT. This encodes CAWSLEGLNTGELFF. Full variable domain (remainder filled in from reference TRBV30 and TRBJ2-2): SQTIHQWPATLVQPVGSPLSLECTVEGTSNPNLYWYRQAAGRGLQLLFYSVGIGQISSEVPQNLSASRPQDRQFILSSKKLLLSDSGFYLCAWSLEGLNTGELFFGEGSRLTVL.

The chain has TRBV30 and TRBJ1-5; weak D call: TRBD1 (6 bases). The germline V and J ends were trimmed by 0 bases and 9 bases, with 12 bases remaining between them. The CDR3 loop spans 13 amino acids. Germline CDR1 GTSNPN, CDR2 SVGIG (reference sequence). This CDR3 reads CAWSVSARGPQHF. The CDR3 DNA reads as TGTGCCTGGAGTGTTTCTGCCAGGGGGCCCCAGCATTTT.

This clone has a single count. The rearrangement uses TRBV12-3 or TRBV12-4 and TRBJ1-2, with TRBD1 as a possible D gene (6 bases). Trimming left V 2 bases short and J 8 bases short, with 12 bases between. This CDR3 comprises 13 residues. The CDR3 loop is CASSLLDRGGYTF. As DNA, the CDR3 is TGTGCCAGCAGTTTATTGGACAGAGGAGGCTACACCTTC.

The chain recombines TRBV5-1 with TRBJ2-3; 7 positions agree with TRBD1. Trimming cost V 3 bases and J 2 bases; bases outside gene matches: 3. Looked up from germline, CDR1 is SGHRS and CDR2 is YFSETQ. This CDR3 comprises 14 residues. The CDR3 reads CASSWGQLTDTQYF. The CDR3 DNA reads TGCGCCAGCAGCTGGGGACAGCTCACAGATACGCAGTATTTT.

This clone was seen more than once but under ten times. The chain combines TRBV10-1 with TRBJ1-1, with 7 bases fitting TRBD1. The germline gives CDR1 WNHNN, CDR2 SYGVQD (reference sequence). The CDR3 extends over 14 amino acids. V shed 5 bases, J shed 7 bases, and the junction held 10 bases outside the gene matches. The CDR3 reads CASSPSGTAYEAFF. The CDR3 region has the DNA TGCGCCAGCAGTCCCTCCGGGACAGCCTATGAAGCTTTCTTT.

This clone was picked up one time. The chain carries TRBV11-2 and TRBJ1-6; 7 positions match TRBD1. This CDR3 contains 15 residues. Trimming at V came to 2 bases and at J to 7 bases, leaving 5 bases not matched to a gene. Looked up from germline, CDR1 is SGHAT and CDR2 is FQNNGV. This CDR3 is CASSLWDRPNSPLHF. The CDR3 region has the DNA TGTGCCAGCAGCTTATGGGACAGACCGAATTCACCCCTCCACTTT.

CDR3 sequence: CASRGAGNQPQHF. The CDR3 DNA follows: TGTGCCAGCCGGGGGGCGGGGAATCAGCCCCAGCATTTT. The chain recombines TRBV27 with TRBJ1-5, with a possible D match to TRBD1 (6 bases). There are 13 residues in the CDR3. Germline V gives CDR1 MNHEY, CDR2 SMNVEV (reference sequence). V was shortened by 8 bases and J by 4 bases, with 12 bases between the two germline ends.

The CDR3 bases are TGTGCCAGCAGTTTCGACAGCTCCAATCAGCCCCAGCATTTT. This sequence encodes CASSFDSSNQPQHF. The rearrangement links TRBV28 to TRBJ1-5; tentative D call: TRBD1 (5 bases). This CDR3 is 14 amino acids long. From germline, CDR1 is MDHEN and CDR2 SYDVKM. The V gene lost 3 bases and the J gene lost 3 bases, with 9 bases spanning the gap.

The V and J genes are TRBV6-5 and TRBJ2-1, with D maybe TRBD1 (6 bases). CDR1 is MNHEY and CDR2 is SVGAGI in the germline V gene. The CDR3 has 16 amino acids. Between the trimmed V and J ends, which lost 0 bases and 2 bases, there was a span of 11 bases. The CDR3 DNA reads as TGTGCCAGCAGTTACTCGATGGGGGCCGCCTACAATGAGCAGTTCTTC. This gives the protein CASSYSMGAAYNEQFF.